This is a list of T cell receptor beta chains from one sample in a study of blood T cells in healthy people across ages. MiXCR was run by TCRdb on the 5' RACE reads, yielding one entry per CDR3 protein. Of 1 million to 1.2 million distinct CDR3 sequences in the sample, more than 30% were seen once. Sequencing was performed on blood. Receptor source: a man aged 18 to 35 in good health. CDR3s include the opening cysteine and the closing phenylalanine or tryptophan. D genes are given only for firm matches. The size of a clone is reported for some rows only, either as once, few or many, or as a class for expanded clones.

d_gene: TRBD2; v_gene: TRBV10-3; abundance: -; j_gene: TRBJ2-3; CDR3aa: CAISEGLAGGQSTDTQYF; CDR3nt: TGTGCCATCAGTGAGGGACTAGCGGGGGGTCAGAGCACAGATACGCAGTATTTT
d_gene: -; v_gene: TRBV9; abundance: few; j_gene: TRBJ1-2; CDR3aa: CASSVGNTNYGYTF; CDR3nt: TGTGCCAGCAGCGTAGGTAACACTAACTATGGCTACACCTTC
d_gene: TRBD1; v_gene: TRBV5-1; abundance: -; j_gene: TRBJ2-7; CDR3aa: CASSLDTGDSYEQYF; CDR3nt: TGCGCCAGCAGCTTGGATACAGGGGACTCCTACGAGCAGTACTTC
d_gene: -; v_gene: TRBV7-8; abundance: -; j_gene: TRBJ1-1; CDR3aa: CASSYPQGLNTEAFF; CDR3nt: TGTGCCAGCAGCTACCCACAGGGCCTGAACACTGAAGCTTTCTTT
d_gene: -; v_gene: TRBV5-1; abundance: -; j_gene: TRBJ1-1; CDR3aa: CASSPGPGAPPGGAFF; CDR3nt: TGCGCCAGCAGCCCGGGGCCTGGCGCTCCTCCAGGCGGGGCTTTCTTT
d_gene: -; v_gene: TRBV5-1; abundance: -; j_gene: TRBJ1-1; CDR3aa: CASSSGTSNTEAFF; CDR3nt: TGCGCCAGCAGTTCAGGGACATCCAACACTGAAGCTTTCTTT
d_gene: -; v_gene: TRBV29-1; abundance: -; j_gene: TRBJ2-7; CDR3aa: CSVAPLARNEQYF; CDR3nt: TGCAGCGTTGCCCCCCTAGCCCGAAATGAGCAGTACTTC
d_gene: -; v_gene: TRBV4-2; abundance: -; j_gene: TRBJ2-2; CDR3aa: CASSQGQGLGELFF; CDR3nt: TGTGCCAGCAGCCAAGGGCAGGGCCTAGGGGAGCTGTTTTTT
d_gene: -; v_gene: TRBV7-9; abundance: -; j_gene: TRBJ1-1; CDR3aa: CASSLATVFTEAFF; CDR3nt: TGTGCCAGCAGCTTAGCCACGGTCTTTACTGAAGCTTTCTTT
d_gene: -; v_gene: TRBV4-1; abundance: few; j_gene: TRBJ1-5; CDR3aa: CASSQVKGQRNQPQHF; CDR3nt: TGCGCCAGCAGCCAAGTAAAGGGGCAGAGGAATCAGCCCCAGCATTTT
d_gene: -; v_gene: TRBV6-1; abundance: -; j_gene: TRBJ1-2; CDR3aa: CASSEARLSAPLTYGYTF; CDR3nt: TGTGCCAGCAGTGAAGCGCGACTATCAGCCCCTCTCACCTACGGCTACACCTTC
d_gene: -; v_gene: TRBV5-6; abundance: once; j_gene: TRBJ2-1; CDR3aa: CASSFRDSPYNGQFF; CDR3nt: TGTGCCAGCAGTTTCCGCGACTCACCATACAATGGGCAGTTCTTC
d_gene: -; v_gene: TRBV6-1; abundance: -; j_gene: TRBJ1-5; CDR3aa: CASVGTVFVTGSNQPQHF; CDR3nt: TGTGCCAGCGTGGGCACTGTTTTTGTGACAGGAAGCAATCAGCCCCAGCATTTT
d_gene: TRBD1; v_gene: TRBV20-1; abundance: -; j_gene: TRBJ1-2; CDR3aa: CSATKTGANYGYTF; CDR3nt: TGCAGTGCTACCAAAACAGGGGCGAACTATGGCTACACCTTC
d_gene: -; v_gene: TRBV29-1; abundance: -; j_gene: TRBJ2-3; CDR3aa: CSVGAADTQYF; CDR3nt: TGCAGCGTCGGTGCGGCGGATACGCAGTATTTT
d_gene: -; v_gene: TRBV5-5; abundance: -; j_gene: TRBJ2-7; CDR3aa: CASSFQTGRYEQYF; CDR3nt: TGTGCCAGCAGCTTCCAGACAGGGAGGTACGAGCAGTACTTC
d_gene: -; v_gene: TRBV4-3; abundance: -; j_gene: TRBJ2-3; CDR3aa: CASSLTDSLGADTQYF; CDR3nt: TGCGCCAGCAGCCTAACGGACAGTTTGGGGGCAGATACGCAGTATTTT
d_gene: TRBD1; v_gene: TRBV6-1; abundance: few; j_gene: TRBJ2-7; CDR3aa: CASSEGHRGSNEQYF; CDR3nt: TGTGCCAGCAGTGAGGGTCACAGGGGATCCAACGAGCAGTACTTC
d_gene: -; v_gene: TRBV19; abundance: -; j_gene: TRBJ2-7; CDR3aa: CASSYGGGNEQYF; CDR3nt: TGTGCCAGTAGTTATGGAGGGGGCAATGAGCAGTACTTC
d_gene: -; v_gene: TRBV10-3; abundance: few; j_gene: TRBJ2-3; CDR3aa: CAIMIEGGTDTQYF; CDR3nt: TGTGCCATCATGATTGAGGGTGGAACAGATACGCAGTATTTT
d_gene: -; v_gene: TRBV9; abundance: -; j_gene: TRBJ1-1; CDR3aa: CASGSPNTEAFF; CDR3nt: TGTGCCAGCGGGTCCCCGAACACTGAAGCTTTCTTT
d_gene: -; v_gene: TRBV15; abundance: -; j_gene: TRBJ2-3; CDR3aa: CATGVPSTDTQYF; CDR3nt: TGTGCCACGGGGGTCCCTAGCACAGATACGCAGTATTTT
d_gene: -; v_gene: TRBV6-5; abundance: -; j_gene: TRBJ2-5; CDR3aa: CASSYIGDITYQETQYF; CDR3nt: TGTGCCAGCAGTTACATTGGGGATATTACGTACCAAGAGACCCAGTACTTC
d_gene: -; v_gene: TRBV6-2/TRBV6-3; abundance: few; j_gene: TRBJ1-5; CDR3aa: CASTLATGIGQPQHF; CDR3nt: TGTGCCAGCACTTTAGCAACTGGGATCGGCCAGCCCCAGCATTTT
d_gene: TRBD1; v_gene: TRBV7-9; abundance: few; j_gene: TRBJ1-2; CDR3aa: CASSLVIPQGTGYTF; CDR3nt: TGTGCCAGCAGCTTAGTTATTCCACAGGGGACTGGCTACACCTTC
d_gene: -; v_gene: TRBV20-1; abundance: -; j_gene: TRBJ1-4; CDR3aa: CSARRALNEKLFF; CDR3nt: TGCAGTGCGAGACGCGCCCTCAATGAAAAACTGTTTTTT
d_gene: -; v_gene: TRBV7-9; abundance: once; j_gene: TRBJ1-4; CDR3aa: CASSPSSGTFATNEKLFF; CDR3nt: TGTGCCAGCAGCCCCTCGTCCGGGACTTTCGCAACTAATGAAAAACTGTTTTTT
d_gene: -; v_gene: TRBV6-5; abundance: -; j_gene: TRBJ2-1; CDR3aa: CASSPTSRVHEQFF; CDR3nt: TGTGCCAGCAGCCCTACTAGCAGGGTCCATGAGCAGTTCTTC
d_gene: -; v_gene: TRBV4-3; abundance: many; j_gene: TRBJ2-5; CDR3aa: CASSQEGTQYF; CDR3nt: TGTGCCAGCAGCCAAGAGGGGACCCAGTACTTC
d_gene: TRBD1; v_gene: TRBV29-1; abundance: many; j_gene: TRBJ1-5; CDR3aa: CSYRDRGQPQHF; CDR3nt: TGCAGCTACCGGGACAGGGGTCAGCCCCAGCATTTT
d_gene: -; v_gene: TRBV21-1; abundance: few; j_gene: TRBJ2-3; CDR3aa: CASKIPGKNTQYF; CDR3nt: TGTGCCAGTAAGATTCCCGGAAAAAATACGCAGTATTTT
d_gene: TRBD2; v_gene: TRBV27; abundance: -; j_gene: TRBJ2-4; CDR3aa: CATRRGGKDKNIQYF; CDR3nt: TGTGCCACTCGACGGGGGGGGAAGGACAAAAACATTCAGTACTTC
d_gene: -; v_gene: TRBV20-1; abundance: many; j_gene: TRBJ2-3; CDR3aa: CSASELGRSTDTQYF; CDR3nt: TGCAGTGCTAGCGAGTTAGGGAGGAGCACAGATACGCAGTATTTT
d_gene: TRBD1; v_gene: TRBV5-1; abundance: -; j_gene: TRBJ2-7; CDR3aa: CASGIRQGFDNEQYF; CDR3nt: TGCGCCAGCGGGATCCGACAGGGGTTCGACAATGAGCAGTACTTC
d_gene: TRBD1; v_gene: TRBV12-3/TRBV12-4; abundance: -; j_gene: TRBJ2-3; CDR3aa: CASGPGQSTDTQYF; CDR3nt: TGTGCCAGCGGTCCGGGACAGAGCACAGATACGCAGTATTTT
d_gene: -; v_gene: TRBV30; abundance: -; j_gene: TRBJ2-7; CDR3aa: CAWSRGSYEQYF; CDR3nt: TGTGCCTGGAGTAGAGGCTCCTACGAGCAGTACTTC
d_gene: -; v_gene: TRBV5-1; abundance: few; j_gene: TRBJ1-5; CDR3aa: CASSLEGVAGNQPQHF; CDR3nt: TGCGCCAGCAGCTTGGAGGGGGTAGCGGGCAATCAGCCCCAGCATTTT
d_gene: -; v_gene: TRBV7-6; abundance: few; j_gene: TRBJ1-2; CDR3aa: CASSFSVVSGPIDYTF; CDR3nt: TGTGCCAGCAGCTTCTCTGTGGTATCGGGCCCTATCGACTACACCTTC
d_gene: -; v_gene: TRBV27; abundance: -; j_gene: TRBJ2-5; CDR3aa: CASRQAGQTQYF; CDR3nt: TGTGCCAGCAGGCAAGCAGGACAGACCCAGTACTTC
d_gene: -; v_gene: TRBV5-1; abundance: -; j_gene: TRBJ2-6; CDR3aa: CASSLRPIVSGANVLTF; CDR3nt: TGCGCCAGCAGCTTGAGGCCCATCGTTTCTGGGGCCAACGTCCTGACTTTC
d_gene: TRBD1; v_gene: TRBV25-1; abundance: few; j_gene: TRBJ2-3; CDR3aa: CASSVPGGSESTDTQYF; CDR3nt: TGTGCCAGCAGTGTACCAGGGGGTAGTGAGTCTACTGATACGCAGTATTTT
d_gene: -; v_gene: TRBV5-1; abundance: -; j_gene: TRBJ2-3; CDR3aa: CASSYQQDTQYF; CDR3nt: TGCGCCAGCAGCTACCAGCAAGATACGCAGTATTTT
d_gene: -; v_gene: TRBV20-1; abundance: -; j_gene: TRBJ1-1; CDR3aa: CSARDKGQGILAAFF; CDR3nt: TGCAGTGCTAGAGATAAAGGGCAGGGTATTCTCGCAGCTTTCTTT
d_gene: -; v_gene: TRBV27; abundance: -; j_gene: TRBJ1-6; CDR3aa: CASSLSTRELGVYSPLHF; CDR3nt: TGTGCCAGCAGTTTATCGACCAGGGAATTGGGCGTATATTCACCCCTCCACTTT
d_gene: -; v_gene: TRBV2; abundance: few; j_gene: TRBJ2-3; CDR3aa: CVSVQVTDTQYF; CDR3nt: TGTGTCAGCGTGCAGGTCACAGATACGCAGTATTTT
d_gene: TRBD1; v_gene: TRBV20-1; abundance: -; j_gene: TRBJ2-7; CDR3aa: CSASMGQGRYEQYF; CDR3nt: TGCAGTGCTAGTATGGGACAGGGTCGCTACGAGCAGTACTTC
d_gene: TRBD2; v_gene: TRBV20-1; abundance: -; j_gene: TRBJ2-2; CDR3aa: CSARDLQRGGTGELFF; CDR3nt: TGCAGTGCTAGAGATCTTCAGCGGGGAGGGACCGGGGAGCTGTTTTTT